The 6 T cell receptor beta chains given below trace back to one sample, sequenced in a study of T cells in Graves' hyperthyroidism and ophthalmopathy. Amplification of TCR beta CDR3 regions used RNA as the template. The TCR CDR3 first-round RT-PCR relied on the HTBI primer set. TCRdb passed the multiplex PCR reads through MiXCR, listing each CDR3 protein once. This sample yields more than 500,000 distinct CDR3 sequences, of which roughly 16% are seen a single time; 25% to 30% belongs to the top ten. Material: blood. These TCRs come from a young woman with Graves' ophthalmopathy.

This clonotype was recorded many times. This rearrangement joins TRBV20-1 to TRBJ1-1; no clear D. CDR1 is DFQATT and CDR2 is SNEGSKA in the germline V gene (reference sequence). The CDR3 is 15 amino acids. V gave up 5 bases and J gave up 1 base, with 17 bases separating them. This CDR3 is CSADTRNSGNTEAFF. CDR3 nucleotides: TGCAGTGCTGATACTCGGAACTCCGGGAACACTGAAGCTTTCTTT.

This clonotype was detected ten times or more. The rearrangement joins TRBV20-1 to TRBJ2-1, with D maybe TRBD2 (6 bases). V lost 3 bases and J lost 0, with 9 bases in between. Germline values: CDR1 DFQATT, CDR2 SNEGSKA (reference sequence). CDR3 length: 14 amino acids. The CDR3 DNA is TGCAGTGCTAGCGGGAGCAGCTCCTACAATGAGCAGTTCTTC. This codes for CSASGSSSYNEQFF.

This clonotype was observed a few times. The V call is TRBV20-1, the J call TRBJ2-3; weak D call: TRBD1 (6 bases). This CDR3 is 15 amino acids long. Germline CDR1 reads DFQATT; CDR2 reads SNEGSKA (reference sequence). Trimming took 3 bases from V and 3 from J, leaving 16 bases between them. CDR3 region: CSARGADPQTDTQYF. The CDR3 coding sequence is TGCAGTGCTAGGGGGGCTGACCCCCAAACAGATACGCAGTATTTT.

V gene TRBV6-1 combines with J gene TRBJ1-1, with D perhaps matching TRBD1 (6 bases). The CDR3 runs 15 residues. Germline V lookup: CDR1 MNHNS, CDR2 SASEGT. The germline V and J ends were trimmed by 2 bases and 4 bases, with 14 bases remaining between them. In DNA, the CDR3 is TGTGCCAGCAGTGAACCAACAGGGCCGAGCACTGAAGCTTTCTTT. Protein: CASSEPTGPSTEAFF.

This clonotype was seen repeatedly, ten times or more. The chain is built from TRBV6-2 or TRBV6-3 and TRBJ1-1; no definite D call. The CDR3 runs to 13 residues. The V end was cut by 5 bases, the J end by 1 base, with 8 bases between. Germline CDR1 is MNHEY and CDR2 is SVGEGT. The CDR3 DNA reads TGTGCCAGCAGTCCTCGGGAGAACACTGAAGCTTTCTTT. As protein: CASSPRENTEAFF.

This clonotype was seen ten or more times. CDR3 sequence reads: CASSHTGTDTQYF. The DNA for the CDR3 is TGCGCCAGCAGCCACACGGGCACAGATACGCAGTATTTT. This chain uses TRBV4-3 with TRBJ2-3; no clear D. CDR3 length equals 13 residues. Between the trimmed V and J ends, which lost 3 bases and 1 base, there was a span of 5 bases. The germline V gene has CDR1 LGHNA and CDR2 YSLEER.